The 24 T cell receptor beta chains presented below share a single source sample, sequenced in a study of T cells after yellow fever vaccination. Each CDR3 protein is one row after TCRdb ran MiXCR on the 5' RACE reads. The data contain about 130,000 distinct CDR3 sequences, roughly 6.7% of them singletons. The sample consisted of CD4+ T cells sorted from PBMCs, taken about 10 days after the first yellow fever vaccination. The receptor source for this set is a young man who received the YFV17D yellow fever vaccine.

This chain links TRBV15 with TRBJ1-1; no firm D call. V was shortened by 1 base and J by 5 bases, with 14 bases between the two germline ends. Germline assignment: CDR1 LNHNV and CDR2 YYDKDF (reference sequence). This CDR3 contains 15 residues. In DNA, the CDR3 is TGTGCCACCAGCAGAGTATCCCGCGGGTGGACTGAAGCTTTCTTT. The encoded protein is CATSRVSRGWTEAFF.

This clonotype was picked up many times. The chain employs TRBV12-3 or TRBV12-4 and TRBJ2-3; 10 nucleotides line up with TRBD2. The CDR3 totals 15 residues. The V segment lost 5 bases and the J segment 3 bases; nucleotides outside the gene matches: 5. Written as DNA, the CDR3 is TGTGCCAGCAGTGGTACTAGCGGGGTTACAGATACGCAGTATTTT. This gives the protein CASSGTSGVTDTQYF.

This clonotype occurred many times. This sequence joins TRBV7-9 and TRBJ2-7; 7 bases map to TRBD1. This CDR3 has 15 residues. CDR1 SEHNR and CDR2 FQNEAQ come from the germline V gene (reference sequence). V was clipped by 7 bases and J by 1 base; unmatched bases: 10. The CDR3 bases are TGTGCCAGCACCCCATTTTTGGGACAGTCCTACGAGCAGTACTTC. As protein: CASTPFLGQSYEQYF.

This clonotype was seen many times. The chain joins TRBV5-1 to TRBJ2-3; D is unresolved. V dropped 0 bases and J dropped 0 bases, with 14 bases sitting between them. CDR3 length: 17 residues. Germline loops: CDR1 SGHRS, CDR2 YFSETQ. The CDR3 reads CASSLGRNFFSTDTQYF. The CDR3 DNA is TGCGCCAGCAGCTTGGGCAGAAACTTCTTTAGCACAGATACGCAGTATTTT. Combining the CDR3 with reference TRBV5-1 and TRBJ2-3 gives the whole variable domain KAGVTQTPRYLIKTRGQQVTLSCSPISGHRSVSWYQQTPGQGLQFLFEYFSETQRNKGNFPGRFSGRQFSNSRSEMNVSTLELGDSALYLCASSLGRNFFSTDTQYFGPGTRLTVL.

This clonotype showed up many times. This chain links TRBV7-9 with TRBJ1-2; a weak D match, TRBD1 (5 bases). The CDR3 is 13 residues long. Trimming pared 2 bases from V and 2 bases from J, leaving 6 bases between. CDR1 and CDR2 (germline): SEHNR, FQNEAQ (reference sequence). The chain's CDR3 is CASSLRTNYGYTF. The CDR3 DNA follows: TGTGCCAGCAGCTTACGGACAAACTATGGCTACACCTTC.

This clonotype was counted at least ten times. This sequence joins TRBV7-2 and TRBJ2-2; D perhaps matches TRBD2 (6 bases). Germline CDR1 is SGHTA and CDR2 is FQGNSA. The CDR3 totals 15 residues. The ends were cut back, 5 bases at V and 1 base at J, with 11 bases in the middle. In DNA form, the CDR3 reads TGTGCCAGCAGCACGGGACTGAGGAACACCGGGGAGCTGTTTTTT. Residues: CASSTGLRNTGELFF.

This clonotype was observed at least ten times. In DNA, the CDR3 is TGTGCCAGCAGCCAAGCGGGTAATGAAAAACTGTTTTTT. Its translation: CASSQAGNEKLFF. V usage is TRBV4-2 and J usage is TRBJ1-4; D is ambiguous. From germline, CDR1 is LGHNA and CDR2 YNFKEQ. The CDR3 loop spans 13 amino acids. Deletions cut 1 base from V and 4 bases from J, with 4 bases between.

This clonotype came up many times. The chain links TRBV29-1 to TRBJ1-5; D gene ambiguous. Trimming took 4 bases from V and 0 from J, leaving 13 bases between them. Germline V CDR1 and CDR2: SQVTM, ANQGSEA. There are 15 residues in the CDR3. The DNA for the CDR3 is TGCAGCGTTGCCGTGGGTTCTTATAGCAATCAGCCCCAGCATTTT. Amino acid sequence: CSVAVGSYSNQPQHF. Full variable domain (missing parts from reference TRBV29-1 and TRBJ1-5): SAVISQKPSRDICQRGTSLTIQCQVDSQVTMMFWYRQQPGQSLTLIATANQGSEATYESGFVIDKFPISRPNLTFSTLTVSNMSPEDSSIYLCSVAVGSYSNQPQHFGDGTRLSIL.

This clonotype was counted ten times or more. DNA of the CDR3: TGCGCCAGCAGCCAAGAAGGACCTTCAAACGCGGGCAATGAGCAGTTCTTC. It specifies CASSQEGPSNAGNEQFF. The V gene is TRBV4-3, the J gene TRBJ2-1; tentative D call: TRBD2 (5 bases). CDR1 is LGHNA, CDR2 YSLEER, per germline. The CDR3 contains 17 residues. The V end was cut by 0 bases, the J end by 6 bases, with 18 bases between.

In this sample, this clonotype turned up a few times. The chain has TRBV4-2 and TRBJ1-6, with D possibly being TRBD1 (5 bases). With 0 bases removed from V and 9 bases from J, the gap between germline ends came to 12 bases. This CDR3 is built from 15 residues. Germline V lookup: CDR1 LGHNA, CDR2 YNFKEQ. CDR3: CASSQDVMGGSPLHF. DNA for the CDR3: TGTGCCAGCAGCCAAGACGTAATGGGGGGTTCACCCCTCCACTTT.

In this sample, this clonotype turned up many times. J is TRBJ2-2 and V is TRBV10-3; D unresolved. This CDR3 is 15 amino acids long. V gave up 4 bases and J gave up 1 base, with 10 bases separating them. CDR1 is ENHRY and CDR2 is SYGVKD in the germline V gene. CDR3 in DNA: TGTGCCATCAGTGGCTCACGCGGGAACACCGGGGAGCTGTTTTTT. Translated, it gives CAISGSRGNTGELFF.

At least ten counts were recorded for this clonotype. The chain recombines TRBV4-1 with TRBJ1-5; TRBD1 matches 7 bases. The CDR3 is 17 residues long. Germline assignment: CDR1 MGHRA and CDR2 YSYEKL. V was pared by 4 bases and J by 4 bases, with 13 bases of the junction left unmatched. The CDR3 here is CASSPGTALGLNQPQHF. The CDR3 DNA reads TGCGCCAGCAGCCCTGGGACAGCCCTGGGGCTTAATCAGCCCCAGCATTTT.

This clonotype occurred many times. The V and J genes are TRBV21-1 and TRBJ2-7; TRBD1 reflects the table's D call only, with no check against the DNA. TRBV21-1 constitutes a pseudogene. The CDR3 runs to 12 residues. CDR3 in DNA: TGTGCCAGCACCCTGACAGCTTACGAGCAGTACGTC. It encodes CASTLTAYEQYV.

In DNA form, the CDR3 reads TGTGCCAGCAGTCCAAACAGGGTATCTGGAAACACCATATATTTT. Translation: CASSPNRVSGNTIYF. The rearrangement links TRBV12-3 or TRBV12-4 to TRBJ1-3, with a possible D match to TRBD1 (6 bases). The V end was cut by 5 bases, the J end by 1 base, with 12 bases between. CDR3 length: 15 residues.

This clonotype showed up many times. The rearrangement uses TRBV5-1 and TRBJ2-3; D unresolved. The ends were cut back, 0 bases at V and 0 bases at J, with 11 bases in the middle. The germline CDR1 and CDR2 sequences are SGHRS and YFSETQ. The CDR3 extends over 16 amino acids. The CDR3 DNA sequence: TGCGCCAGCAGCTTGGTTGTGGGGTTAAGCACAGATACGCAGTATTTT. Translated: CASSLVVGLSTDTQYF.

Notes on this clonotype: A clone one base away is much larger, so this may be a read error. This chain connects TRBV12-3 or TRBV12-4 to TRBJ2-7; no definite D call. V gave up 3 bases and J gave up 3 bases, with 9 bases separating them. The CDR3 sequence is 13 residues long. The CDR3 nucleotides read TGTGCCAGCAGTTTTAAGGCAAACTACGAGCAGTACTTC. Its translation: CASSFKANYEQYF.

As to this clonotype: One base away lies a much larger clone, so this may be a sequencing read error. The rearrangement uses TRBV4-3 and TRBJ2-7; the D is unclear. Trimming shortened V by 0 bases and J by 6 bases, and 12 bases separated the two germline ends. Germline lookup yields CDR1 LGHNA and CDR2 YSLEER. The CDR3 runs 14 residues. CDR3 protein: CASSQDLFLGEQYF. CDR3 in DNA: TGCGCCAGCAGCCAAGATTTGTTCCTAGGCGAGCAGTACTTC.

This clonotype showed up many times. V gene TRBV7-2 combines with J gene TRBJ1-1; no definite D call. The CDR3 sequence is 12 residues long. The germline V gene has CDR1 SGHTA and CDR2 FQGNSA. V lost 5 bases, J lost 4 bases, and 8 bases lay in between. CDR3 loop: CASSTYSTEAFF. The DNA for the CDR3 is TGTGCCAGCAGCACTTATAGCACTGAAGCTTTCTTT. The full variable domain, completed using reference TRBV7-2 and TRBJ1-1, is GAGVSQSPSNKVTEKGKDVELRCDPISGHTALYWYRQSLGQGLEFLIYFQGNSAPDKSGLPSDRFSAERTGGSVSTLTIQRTQQEDSAVYLCASSTYSTEAFFGQGTRLTVV.

This clonotype has just a few counts. This chain's CDR3 is CASSILGRQVSYEQYF. The CDR3 coding sequence is TGTGCCAGTAGTATTTTGGGGAGACAGGTCTCCTACGAGCAGTACTTC. This chain joins TRBV19 and TRBJ2-7, with D perhaps matching TRBD1 (6 bases). The CDR3 loop spans 16 amino acids. V lost 3 bases and J 0 bases, leaving 15 bases between the germline ends. CDR1 and CDR2 (germline): LNHDA, SQIVND (reference sequence).

Comments on this clonotype: A much larger clone lies one base from this, so it may be a read error. The V and J genes are TRBV20-1 and TRBJ2-2; 8 bases agree with TRBD2. The CDR3 loop spans 16 amino acids. Germline V gene sequence: CDR1 DFQATT, CDR2 SNEGSKA (reference sequence). The CDR3 loop is CSAGDGRAGVTGELFF. The DNA of the CDR3 is TGCAGTGCTGGAGATGGGCGAGCGGGGGTCACCGGGGAGCTGTTTTTT.

The V gene is TRBV29-1, the J gene TRBJ2-7; D is undetermined. V shed 4 bases and J shed 5 bases, with 9 bases lying between them. CDR1 is SQVTM, CDR2 ANQGSEA, per germline. This CDR3 region has 11 residues. The chain's CDR3 is CSVGWGDEQYV. Here the CDR3 DNA reads TGCAGCGTTGGTTGGGGTGACGAGCAGTACGTC.

This clonotype showed up just a few times. The rearrangement uses TRBV5-1 and TRBJ1-2; unclear D gene. The CDR3 loop spans 14 amino acids. V was pared by 2 bases and J by 4 bases, with 12 bases between. Germline assignment: CDR1 SGHRS and CDR2 YFSETQ. DNA for the CDR3: TGCGCCAGCAGCTTATCGGGGAAGAGCTATGGCTACACCTTC. Amino acid sequence: CASSLSGKSYGYTF.

This clonotype was counted many times. This chain links TRBV20-1 with TRBJ1-5; weak D call: TRBD1 (5 bases). The CDR3 contains 17 residues. The V gene's germline CDR1 is DFQATT and CDR2 SNEGSKA (reference sequence). Trimming left V 5 bases short and J 4 bases short, with 24 bases between. The CDR3 loop reads CSAHDSRRGRGNQPQHF. The CDR3 DNA follows: TGCAGTGCTCACGATTCCCGAAGGGGACGGGGAAATCAGCCCCAGCATTTT.

Many counts were recorded for this clonotype. The rearrangement joins TRBV7-9 to TRBJ2-7; possibly TRBD1 or TRBD2 for D (5 bases each). Germline values: CDR1 SEHNR, CDR2 FQNEAQ (reference sequence). Trimming left V 4 bases short and J 2 bases short, with 12 bases between. The CDR3 length is 14 residues. Here the CDR3 reads CASSSRDVAYEQYF. CDR3 nucleotides: TGTGCCAGCAGCTCCCGGGACGTTGCCTACGAGCAGTACTTC.